A selection of T cell receptor beta chains follows, all from one sample in a study of OX40 agonist ivuxolimab in advanced cancers. Profiling relied on immunoSEQ multiplex PCR, and the TCRdb table lists in-frame clones only, not all of them. The data show more than 70,000 clones, almost 85% seen once. The sample was CD4+ or CD8+ T cells sorted from blood, taken in a trial of the OX40 agonist ivuxolimab. Receptors were obtained from an adult with an advanced solid tumor such as melanoma, head and neck, liver or kidney cancer. CDR3s include the opening cysteine and the closing phenylalanine or tryptophan. A D gene is named only where the DNA matches it firmly. For some rows the clone size is stated as once, few or many, or as a class when expanded; others skip it.

d_call | clone_size | j_call | v_call | cdr3_nt | cdr3_aa
- | - | TRBJ1-2 | TRBV5-1 | TGCGCCAGCAGCGGGGGGACGCCAGACTATGGCTACACCTTC | CASSGGTPDYGYTF
TRBD1 | - | TRBJ1-6 | TRBV19 | TGTGCCACCAAAGGACAGGGGGCTTCACCCCTCCACTTT | CATKGQGASPLHF
TRBD2 | - | TRBJ2-1 | TRBV6-5 | TGTGCCAGCAGTTTCGCAGGGACTAGCGGGGACTATGAGCAGTTCTTC | CASSFAGTSGDYEQFF
- | few | TRBJ2-1 | TRBV12-2 | TGTGCAAGTCGCCCCCGGGAAAGCGGGAGTCTAATTGAGCAGTTCTTC | CASRPRESGSLIEQFF
- | - | TRBJ2-7 | TRBV4-2 | TGTGCCAGCAGCCAAACCACTAGTTCGCCCTCCTACGAGCAGTGCTTC | CASSQTTSSPSYEQCF
TRBD2 | - | TRBJ2-5 | TRBV5-4 | TGTGCCAGCAGCAGAAGCGGGGGGCGAGGGGAGACCCAGTACTTC | CASSRSGGRGETQYF
- | - | TRBJ2-1 | TRBV9 | TGTGCCAGCAGCGTAGATCAAGGGAATGAGCAGTTCTTC | CASSVDQGNEQFF
- | - | TRBJ2-7 | TRBV28 | TGTGCCAGCAGTTCAAACTACGAGCAGTACTTC | CASSSNYEQYF
TRBD1 | - | TRBJ1-2 | TRBV10-3 | TGTGCCATCAGATCAACAGGGGATTACGGCTACACCTTC | CAIRSTGDYGYTF
TRBD1 | - | TRBJ2-7 | TRBV6-5 | TGTGCCAGCAGCCCAAGGGGACAGGCCTTCTACGAGCAGTACTTC | CASSPRGQAFYEQYF
TRBD2 | - | TRBJ2-3 | TRBV5-6 | TGTGCCAGCAGCTTTAAGGCGGGAGGCTCAGATACGCAGTATTTT | CASSFKAGGSDTQYF
- | once | TRBJ1-1 | TRBV18 | TGTGCCAGCTCACCCGCACAGAACACTGAAGCTTTCTTT | CASSPAQNTEAFF
- | - | TRBJ1-1 | TRBV6-5 | TGTGCCAGCGCGAAGGTGGTGAACACTGAAGCTTTCTTT | CASAKVVNTEAFF
TRBD1 | - | TRBJ1-5 | TRBV7-2 | TGTGCCAGCAGCACCGACAGGGGGGATCAGCCCCAGCATTTT | CASSTDRGDQPQHF
TRBD2 | - | TRBJ2-1 | TRBV4-1 | TGCGCCAGCAGGCGCCTAGCGGGGGTGGGTAATGAGCAGTTCTTC | CASRRLAGVGNEQFF
- | - | TRBJ2-7 | TRBV18 | TGTGCCAGCTCACCGACGGGACAACACTACGAGCAGTACTTC | CASSPTGQHYEQYF
- | - | TRBJ2-3 | TRBV25-1 | TGTGCCAGCAGCTCGGGAAGGGGGTTGGACACAGATACGCAGTATTTT | CASSSGRGLDTDTQYF
- | once | TRBJ2-3 | TRBV7-6 | TGTGCCAGCAGCTTCAATGGGGACTCCGTTAGGGCAGATACGCAGTATTTT | CASSFNGDSVRADTQYF
- | - | TRBJ2-5 | TRBV5-1 | TGCGCCAGCAGCCGGGGAGGAGGGAACCAAGAGACCCAGTACTTC | CASSRGGGNQETQYF
- | - | TRBJ2-5 | TRBV7-2 | TGTGCCAGCAGCTTGGGGCCCCCCGGGACCCAGTACTTC | CASSLGPPGTQYF
- | - | TRBJ2-5 | TRBV7-9 | TGTGCCAGCAGCTTTACCGGGACAAGCACTCTTGAGACCCAGTACTTC | CASSFTGTSTLETQYF
- | few | TRBJ1-2 | TRBV10-3 | TGTGCCGTCGGTAGCGGACAGCTGATCTATGGCTACACCTTC | CAVGSGQLIYGYTF
TRBD2 | - | TRBJ2-3 | TRBV5-1 | TGCGCCAGCAGCTTCCCCCTTACACTAGCGGGAGGGCTTACAGATACGCAGTATTTT | CASSFPLTLAGGLTDTQYF
- | - | TRBJ2-5 | TRBV15 | TGTGCCACCAGCAGAGATACAAGGATTAGTGGGAGTAAAGGAGAGACCCAGTACTTC | CATSRDTRISGSKGETQYF
- | - | TRBJ1-2 | TRBV7-9 | TGTGCCAGCAGCTCCACCGAGGACTATGGCTACACCTTT | CASSSTEDYGYTF
TRBD1 | - | TRBJ2-2 | TRBV6-5 | TGTGCCAGCAGAAGACAGGGAAGCGACGGGGAGCTGTTTTTT | CASRRQGSDGELFF
TRBD1 | - | TRBJ2-5 | TRBV5-1 | TGCGCCAGCAGCCCTCAACAGGGGGCGGAGACCCAGTACTTC | CASSPQQGAETQYF
- | - | TRBJ2-7 | TRBV5-1 | TGCGCCAGCAGCCCCGGACACCGTGGATACGAGCAGTACTTC | CASSPGHRGYEQYF
TRBD1 | once | TRBJ1-2 | TRBV5-1 | TGCGCCAGCAGCTTAGACAGGGGGAACTATGGCTACACCTTC | CASSLDRGNYGYTF
- | once | TRBJ2-1 | TRBV5-1 | TGCGCCAGCAGCTTGGGGAGCAATGAGCAGTTCTTC | CASSLGSNEQFF
- | once | TRBJ2-1 | TRBV18 | TGTGCCAGCTCACCACCGGGGCACAGCTCCTACAATGAGCAGTTCTTC | CASSPPGHSSYNEQFF
- | - | TRBJ1-3 | TRBV2 | TGTGCCAGCAGTTACATCGTCTCTGGAAACACCATATATTTT | CASSYIVSGNTIYF
- | - | TRBJ1-2 | TRBV7-2 | TGTGCCAGCAGCTTCGGACTGAGTTTCTGGGGTGGCTACACCTTC | CASSFGLSFWGGYTF
TRBD1 | - | TRBJ2-5 | TRBV29-1 | TGCAGCGTTGGGGGGACGACAGGGGGCGTCCCGGAGACCCAGTACTTC | CSVGGTTGGVPETQYF
- | - | TRBJ1-3 | TRBV7-9 | TGTGCCAGCAGCTTAGACGGCTCTGGAAACACCATATATTTT | CASSLDGSGNTIYF
- | - | TRBJ2-2 | TRBV7-2 | TGTGCCACGCGTGGCACGAACACCGGGGAGCTGTTTTTT | CATRGTNTGELFF
TRBD1 | - | TRBJ1-6 | TRBV9 | TGTGCCAGCAGCGCCGGACAGGGGGATTCACCCCTCCACTTT | CASSAGQGDSPLHF
- | - | TRBJ1-4 | TRBV2 | TGTGCCAGCAGTGAGGGGCGCAGTAATGAAAAACTGTTTTTT | CASSEGRSNEKLFF
- | few | TRBJ1-2 | TRBV7-9 | TGTGCCAGCAGCTTAGAGGGCGGGGTGGTAAATGGCTACACCTTC | CASSLEGGVVNGYTF
- | - | TRBJ2-7 | TRBV10-3 | TGTGCCATCAGTGGTACGGGGGTAGGCGAGCAGTACTTC | CAISGTGVGEQYF
TRBD1 | - | TRBJ2-7 | TRBV10-1 | TGCGCCATTCCGGGACAGCAAACGTACGAGCAGTACTTC | CAIPGQQTYEQYF